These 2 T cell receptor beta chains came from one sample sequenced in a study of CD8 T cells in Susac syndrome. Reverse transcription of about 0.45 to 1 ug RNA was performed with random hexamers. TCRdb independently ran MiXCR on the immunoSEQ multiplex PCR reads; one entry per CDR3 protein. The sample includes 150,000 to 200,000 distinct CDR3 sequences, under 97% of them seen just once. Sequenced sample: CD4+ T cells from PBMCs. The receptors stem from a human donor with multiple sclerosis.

The CDR3 region has the DNA TGTGCCAGCAGACCCAGGGAATGGAGGGGAGAGACCCAGTACTTC. It translates to CASRPREWRGETQYF. J is TRBJ2-5 and V is TRBV7-8; a possible D gene is TRBD2 (6 bases). Germline assignment: CDR1 SGHVS and CDR2 FQNEAQ. The CDR3 covers 15 residues. Deletions cut 6 bases from V and 4 bases from J, with 18 bases between.

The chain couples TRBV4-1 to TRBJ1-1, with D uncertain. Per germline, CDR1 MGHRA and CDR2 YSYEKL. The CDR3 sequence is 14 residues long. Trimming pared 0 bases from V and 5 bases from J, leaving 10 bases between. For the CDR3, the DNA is TGCGCCAGCAGCCAAGATGGAGTATGGACTGAAGCTTTCTTT. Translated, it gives CASSQDGVWTEAFF.